Below are 2 T cell receptor beta chains sequenced from a single sample in a study of CD8 T cells in Susac syndrome. It was with random hexamers that roughly 0.45 to 1 ug RNA was reverse transcribed. Via MiXCR, TCRdb re-called the immunoSEQ multiplex PCR reads, giving one row per CDR3 protein. The sample lists about 49,000 distinct CDR3 sequences; 93% were seen once. Material for sequencing was CD8+ T cells from PBMCs. The receptor source for this set is a human donor in good health.

The gene calls are TRBV6-5 and TRBJ1-2, with 7 bases fitting TRBD1. V lost 4 bases and J lost 4; bases outside the gene matches: 9. The CDR3 is 15 residues long. Germline V lookup: CDR1 MNHEY, CDR2 SVGAGI. CDR3 coding DNA: TGTGCCAGCAGTTTCCTAAGGACAGGAGGCTATGGCTACACCTTC. It translates to CASSFLRTGGYGYTF.

V and J are TRBV9 and TRBJ1-3; no clear D. The CDR3 is 15 residues long. V was pared by 2 bases and J by 0 bases, with 9 bases between. Germline V gene sequence: CDR1 SGDLS, CDR2 YYNGEE. CDR3 sequence (DNA): TGTGCCAGCAGCGTTAATGACGCCTCTGGAAACACCATATATTTT. This codes for CASSVNDASGNTIYF.